This TCR beta chain emerged from a study of T cells in Graves' hyperthyroidism and ophthalmopathy. The investigators amplified TCR beta CDR3 regions from RNA transcripts. The TCR CDR3 was amplified in a first-round RT-PCR using the HTBI primer set. TCRdb called the multiplex PCR reads again in MiXCR, with one record for every CDR3 protein. The sample consists of about 290,000 distinct CDR3 sequences, roughly 13% of them appearing once. Looked up from germline, CDR1 is SGHTA and CDR2 is FQGNSA. The CDR3 has 17 residues. After removal of 5 bases from V and 5 bases from J, the junction contained 13 bases not matched to a gene.

The chain joins TRBV7-2 to TRBJ2-1; 9 nucleotides line up with TRBD2. The origin of this receptor is a woman in her thirties or forties with Graves' hyperthyroidism. Source material: blood. The DNA of the CDR3 is TGTGCCAGCAGCCAGCGTAGCGGGAGCGCGGGGAACAATGAGCAGTTCTTC. It yields the protein CASSQRSGSAGNNEQFF.